This T cell receptor (beta chain) was obtained from a study of regulatory T cells in long-lasting Graves disease. Sample time point: persistent/refractory GD, antithyroid drugs over 5 years with positive TRAb. Extracted RNA from PBMCs served as the source of the TCR library. As a group, patients came from one endocrinology department in Xi'an, China. A remark on this clonotype: Its specificity is not known.

Study-level findings and limits: Favored gene segments in persistent disease were TRBV28, TRBJ1-2 and TRBJ2-5. Those with persistent Graves' had less TCR diversity than newly diagnosed patients.

V lost 1 base and J 0 bases, leaving 9 bases between the germline ends. Germline V gene sequence: CDR1 DFQATT, CDR2 SNEGSKA (reference sequence). This CDR3 comprises 14 residues. Arm-PCR with iRepertoire HTBI primers amplified the CDR3 regions for these TCR beta libraries. TCRdb called the multiplex PCR reads again in MiXCR, with one record for every CDR3 protein. This table has approximately 690,000 distinct CDR3 sequences, about 32% appearing once. The chain is built from TRBV20-1 and TRBJ1-2, with D uncertain. This TCR derives from a female donor with Graves disease. This sample comprised peripheral blood mononuclear cells (PBMCs), obtained when the disease was refractory, from a patient treated with antithyroid drugs. CDR3 residues: CSARGIVTNYGYTF. The CDR3 coding sequence is TGCAGTGCTAGAGGTATCGTTACTAACTATGGCTACACCTTC.